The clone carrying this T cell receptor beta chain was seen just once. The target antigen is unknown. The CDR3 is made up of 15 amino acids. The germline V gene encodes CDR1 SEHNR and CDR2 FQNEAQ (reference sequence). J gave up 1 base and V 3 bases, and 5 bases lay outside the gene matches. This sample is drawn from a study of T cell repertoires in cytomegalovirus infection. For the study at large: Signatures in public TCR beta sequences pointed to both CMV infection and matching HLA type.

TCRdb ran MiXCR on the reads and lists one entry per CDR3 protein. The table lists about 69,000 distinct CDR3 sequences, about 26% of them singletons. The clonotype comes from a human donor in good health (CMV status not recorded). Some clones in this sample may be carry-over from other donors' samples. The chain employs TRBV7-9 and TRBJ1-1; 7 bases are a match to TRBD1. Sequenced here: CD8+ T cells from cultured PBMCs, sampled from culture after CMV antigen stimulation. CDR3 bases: TGTGCCAGCAGCTTCAGACAGGGAACGAACACTGAAGCTTTCTTT. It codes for CASSFRQGTNTEAFF.